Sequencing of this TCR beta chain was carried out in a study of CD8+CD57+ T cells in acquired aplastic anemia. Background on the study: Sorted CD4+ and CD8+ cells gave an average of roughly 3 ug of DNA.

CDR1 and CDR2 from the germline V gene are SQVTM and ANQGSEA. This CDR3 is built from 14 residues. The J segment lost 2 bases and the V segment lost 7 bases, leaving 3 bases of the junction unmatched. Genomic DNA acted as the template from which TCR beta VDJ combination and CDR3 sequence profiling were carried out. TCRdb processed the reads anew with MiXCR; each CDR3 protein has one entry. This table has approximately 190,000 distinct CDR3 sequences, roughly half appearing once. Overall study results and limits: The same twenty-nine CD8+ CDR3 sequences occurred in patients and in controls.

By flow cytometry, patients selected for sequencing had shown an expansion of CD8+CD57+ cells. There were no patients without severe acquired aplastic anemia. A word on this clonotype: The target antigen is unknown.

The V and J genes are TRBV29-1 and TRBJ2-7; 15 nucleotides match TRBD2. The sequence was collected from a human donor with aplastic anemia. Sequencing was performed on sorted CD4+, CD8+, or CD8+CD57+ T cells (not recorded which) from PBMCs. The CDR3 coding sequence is TGCAGCGCACGGACTAGCGGGGGGGCCTACGAGCAGTACTTC. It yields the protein CSARTSGGAYEQYF.